This T cell receptor beta chain originates from a study of CD8 T cells in Susac syndrome. V lost 5 bases and J 5 bases, leaving 15 bases between the germline ends. The germline V gene has CDR1 DFQATT and CDR2 SNEGSKA (reference sequence). The CDR3 totals 13 residues. RNA was extracted with the RNeasy kit, and a quantity of about 0.45 to 1 ug was reverse transcribed using random hexamers. TCRdb fed the immunoSEQ multiplex PCR reads into MiXCR, producing one record per CDR3 protein. The sample has more than 95,000 distinct CDR3 sequences, around 94% seen once; the top ten hold approximately 0.2%. Input material: CD8+ T cells from PBMCs. The rearrangement links TRBV20-1 to TRBJ1-2; D perhaps matches TRBD1 (5 bases). The receptor was derived from a human donor with Susac syndrome. In DNA form, the CDR3 reads TGCAGTGCTCCCATCTCGGGGGGTTATGGCTACACCTTC. It encodes CSAPISGGYGYTF.